Following are 26 T cell receptor beta chains from one sample sequenced in a study of CD8+ T cells in alopecia areata (dated by TCRdb to 2016 to 2019). Reading the label with the study, this specimen's time point is: 24 weeks on oral tofacitinib. What this sample's treatment or condition label stands for: oral pan-JAK inhibitor, 5-10 mg twice daily. The library was prepared using the immunoSEQ multiplex PCR assay. RNA was extracted from all samples and reverse transcribed into cDNA as template for TCR sequencing. The source is immuneACCESS, and TCRdb retained only in-frame sequences with V and J called. Part of the clones is not carried over; for the studies checked, unresolved V genes explain less than half of this, and the remainder is unexplained. Recorded for this sample are nearly 200,000 clones; 58% of them occurred a single time. 5.5% of the sample is held by the ten biggest clonotypes. This specimen consisted of CD4+ T cells sorted from blood, obtained at week 24, from a patient treated with tofacitinib. All receptors derive from a human donor with alopecia areata.

The chain combines TRBV2 with TRBJ2-6, with no clear D. The germline V and J ends were trimmed by 8 bases and 0 bases, with 8 bases remaining between them. Per germline, CDR1 SNHLY and CDR2 FYNNEI. This CDR3 has 14 residues. This CDR3 reads CASAVTSGANVLTF. CDR3 in DNA: TGTGCCAGCGCGGTTACCTCTGGGGCCAACGTCCTGACTTTC.

This clone has just a few counts. The chain joins TRBV28 to TRBJ2-1; D uncertain. V gave up 6 bases and J gave up 10 bases, with 13 bases separating them. Germline V gene sequence: CDR1 MDHEN, CDR2 SYDVKM. The CDR3 spans 12 residues. CDR3 sequence (DNA): TGTGCCAGCAGCCTCAGACGTATCGAGCAGTTCTTC. Residues: CASSLRRIEQFF.

The chain has TRBV10-3 and TRBJ2-7; D perhaps matches TRBD2 (5 bases). The CDR3 covers 11 residues. Trimming pared 10 bases from V and 6 bases from J, leaving 13 bases between. Germline CDR1 is ENHRY and CDR2 is SYGVKD. The CDR3, as DNA: TGTGCCACCACCCACGAGGGCGAGCAGTACTTC. The encoded protein is CATTHEGEQYF.

The chain combines TRBV5-1 with TRBJ2-3, with D perhaps TRBD2 (5 bases). This CDR3 region has 16 residues. V was shortened by 0 bases and J by 0 bases, with 11 bases between the two germline ends. CDR1 is SGHRS and CDR2 is YFSETQ in the germline V gene. CDR3 bases: TGCGCCAGCAGCTTGGGCTCGGGATATAGCACAGATACGCAGTATTTT. Translated, it gives CASSLGSGYSTDTQYF.

The rearrangement joins TRBV5-4 to TRBJ2-3; TRBD2 is a possible D gene (6 bases). Germline CDR1 SGHNT, CDR2 YYREEE (reference sequence). The CDR3 contains 19 residues. V was trimmed by 1 base and J by 8 bases, leaving 29 bases between them. CDR3 amino acids: CASSLMLARGPDGKGTQYF. The CDR3 nucleotides read TGTGCCAGCAGCTTGATGCTAGCGAGAGGGCCGGATGGCAAGGGTACGCAGTATTTT.

This clone has only a few counts. The genes are TRBV20-1 and TRBJ2-5; no definite D call. The CDR3 is 11 amino acids. Germline V gives CDR1 DFQATT, CDR2 SNEGSKA (reference sequence). V lost 8 bases and J 2 bases, leaving 9 bases between the germline ends. The CDR3 nucleotides read TGCAGTTGGTCAGGACAAGAGACCCAGTACTTC. As protein: CSWSGQETQYF.

The rearrangement links TRBV6-6 to TRBJ2-1; D might be TRBD1 or TRBD2, each matching 5 bases. V was trimmed by 1 base and J by 7 bases, leaving 11 bases between them. Per the germline V gene, CDR1 is MNHNY and CDR2 is SVGAGI (reference sequence). The CDR3 covers 14 residues. The CDR3 spells CASSYFRDANEQFF. The CDR3 nucleotides are TGTGCCAGCAGTTACTTCCGGGACGCTAATGAGCAGTTCTTC.

The chain carries TRBV2 and TRBJ2-7; D is perhaps TRBD2 (5 bases). The length of the CDR3 is 13 residues. V was clipped by 7 bases and J by 3 bases, with 13 bases between them. Germline lookup yields CDR1 SNHLY and CDR2 FYNNEI. The chain's CDR3 is CASTMTLGYEQYF. As DNA, the CDR3 is TGTGCCAGCACCATGACACTAGGCTACGAGCAGTACTTC. The full variable domain, with the rest looked up from reference TRBV2 and TRBJ2-7, is EPEVTQTPSHQVTQMGQEVILRCVPISNHLYFYWYRQILGQKVEFLVSFYNNEISEKSEIFDDQFSVERPDGSNFTLKIRSTKLEDSAMYFCASTMTLGYEQYFGPGTRLTVT.

The V gene is TRBV18, the J gene TRBJ1-5; 7 nucleotides match TRBD1. Germline CDR1 is KGHSH and CDR2 is LQKENI. The CDR3 runs to 14 residues. Unmatched junction bases numbered 4, after V lost 3 bases and J lost 5 bases. CDR3: CASSPIQGYQPQHF. Here the CDR3 DNA reads TGTGCCAGCTCACCTATACAGGGGTATCAGCCCCAGCATTTT.

This clone has a handful of counts. The chain couples TRBV7-3 to TRBJ2-2; 10 bases line up with TRBD1. V shed 1 base and J 5 bases; nucleotides not matched to a gene: 7. Germline V gene lookup returns CDR1 SGHTA and CDR2 FQGTGA. CDR3 length equals 17 residues. The CDR3 DNA sequence: TGTGCCAGCAGCTTAAGAGCTGACAGGGGGCGAACCGGGGAGCTGTTTTTT. It translates to CASSLRADRGRTGELFF.

The rearrangement links TRBV29-1 to TRBJ1-2; D might be TRBD1 (5 bases). The V end was cut by 1 base, the J end by 6 bases, with 18 bases between. The CDR3 runs 15 residues. CDR1 and CDR2 (germline): SQVTM, ANQGSEA. CDR3 in DNA: TGCAGCGTTGAAGCGGCACGGGGCGCAGGACATGGCTACACCTTC. Encoded protein: CSVEAARGAGHGYTF.

The table lists this clone with a few counts. The rearrangement uses TRBV30 and TRBJ1-1; TRBD1 aligns across 12 bases. CDR1 and CDR2 (germline): GTSNPN, SVGIG (reference sequence). Unmatched junction bases numbered 7, after V lost 1 base and J lost 7 bases. CDR3 size: 15 residues. CDR3 sequence reads: CAWSGTGQGASEAFF. For the CDR3, the DNA is TGTGCCTGGAGTGGGACGGGACAGGGGGCAAGTGAAGCTTTCTTT.

The chain couples TRBV30 to TRBJ1-5; no clear D. Trimming stripped 2 bases from V and 6 bases from J, with 11 bases between. The CDR3 has 13 residues. CDR1 and CDR2 (germline): GTSNPN, SVGIG (reference sequence). CDR3 bases: TGTGCCTGGAGTCGCGAGGAGACTCAGCCCCAGCATTTT. Translation: CAWSREETQPQHF.

The chain employs TRBV9 and TRBJ2-5; 8 bases are a match to TRBD1. The CDR3 spans 16 residues. V lost 3 bases to trimming and J lost 1 base; unmatched junction nucleotides: 8. Germline CDR1 reads SGDLS; CDR2 reads YYNGEE. CDR3 in DNA: TGTGCCAGCAGCGCAGCAACGGGGACAGGCCAAGAGACCCAGTACTTC. It specifies CASSAATGTGQETQYF.

The chain couples TRBV7-9 to TRBJ2-5, with 7 bases aligning to TRBD1. V was clipped by 5 bases and J by 3 bases; unmatched bases: 9. This CDR3 is 15 amino acids long. Germline CDR1 is SEHNR and CDR2 is FQNEAQ (reference sequence). CDR3 residues: CASSHRVGQKETQYF. CDR3 nucleotides: TGTGCCAGCAGCCATAGGGTGGGACAGAAAGAGACCCAGTACTTC.

This clone was detected once. The chain recombines TRBV4-3 with TRBJ2-2, with 11 bases matching TRBD2. Germline CDR1 reads LGHNA; CDR2 reads YSLEER. CDR3 length: 20 residues. J was trimmed by 2 bases and V by 0 bases; bases with no gene match: 11. Here the CDR3 reads CASSQDLLAGGLINTGELFF. CDR3 in DNA: TGCGCCAGCAGCCAAGATCTCCTAGCGGGGGGATTAATAAACACCGGGGAGCTGTTTTTT.

This clone was seen more than once but under ten times. The chain joins TRBV4-1 to TRBJ1-6; TRBD1 might be the D (5 bases). V was clipped by 0 bases and J by 9 bases, with 12 bases between them. Germline CDR1 and CDR2: MGHRA and YSYEKL. This CDR3 has 15 amino acids. The CDR3 is CASSQDGVRASPLHF. As DNA, the CDR3 is TGCGCCAGCAGCCAAGACGGGGTCAGGGCTTCACCCCTCCACTTT.

The chain carries TRBV29-1 and TRBJ2-5; D remains unclear. The V end was cut by 2 bases, the J end by 1 base, with 2 bases between. Germline values: CDR1 SQVTM, CDR2 ANQGSEA. The length of the CDR3 is 11 residues. The CDR3 sequence is CSVEPQETQYF. The CDR3 DNA follows: TGCAGCGTTGAACCCCAAGAGACCCAGTACTTC.

In its sample, this clone was seen a few times. The rearrangement uses TRBV7-3 and TRBJ2-1, with 8 positions matching TRBD2. Germline CDR1 is SGHTA and CDR2 is FQGTGA. The CDR3 is 14 residues long. The J segment lost 10 bases and the V segment lost 1 base, leaving 6 bases of the junction unmatched. CDR3 in amino acids: CASSLNSGTGEQFF. Written as DNA, the CDR3 is TGTGCCAGCAGCTTAAATAGCGGGACTGGGGAGCAGTTCTTC.

The genes are TRBV19 and TRBJ1-2, with 9 bases aligning to TRBD1. The CDR3 has 15 amino acids. Germline-derived CDR1 and CDR2 are LNHDA and SQIVND (reference sequence). The V segment lost 8 bases and the J segment 7 bases; nucleotides outside the gene matches: 14. The CDR3 sequence is CASYATGTGLSGYTF. The CDR3 DNA is TGTGCCAGTTATGCTACCGGGACAGGGTTAAGTGGCTACACCTTC.

The chain employs TRBV7-2 and TRBJ2-7; the match to TRBD2 covers 9 bases. Germline CDR1 and CDR2: SGHTA and FQGNSA. The V and J ends lost 2 bases and 7 bases, in that order; junction bases with no gene match: 21. CDR3 size: 19 residues. The CDR3, as DNA: TGTGCCAGCAGCTTAACCCTGGGGCGGTCTGGCGGGAGGGCCCATGAGCAGTACTTC. Its protein is CASSLTLGRSGGRAHEQYF.

This rearrangement joins TRBV9 to TRBJ2-3, with 10 positions matching TRBD2. Germline-derived CDR1 and CDR2 are SGDLS and YYNGEE. The CDR3 extends over 16 amino acids. The V segment lost 3 bases and the J segment 0 bases; nucleotides outside the gene matches: 4. The DNA for the CDR3 is TGTGCCAGCAGCGCTAGCGGGGGCCTCAGCACAGATACGCAGTATTTT. It is translated as CASSASGGLSTDTQYF.

The chain joins TRBV7-9 to TRBJ2-7; 10 bases match TRBD2. V was clipped by 5 bases and J by 6 bases; unmatched bases: 10. The CDR3 covers 15 residues. Germline V gene lookup returns CDR1 SEHNR and CDR2 FQNEAQ (reference sequence). CDR3 region: CASSLRAGGPGEQYF. CDR3 in DNA: TGTGCCAGCAGCCTAAGAGCGGGAGGGCCGGGCGAGCAGTACTTC.

V gene TRBV2 combines with J gene TRBJ2-5; D is perhaps TRBD1 (8 bases). The CDR3 contains 12 residues. CDR1 is SNHLY, CDR2 FYNNEI, per germline. The CDR3 region is CAADREGETQYF. The CDR3 coding sequence is TGTGCGGCGGACAGGGAGGGGGAGACCCAGTACTTC.

The V and J genes are TRBV2 and TRBJ1-1, with 9 bases aligning to TRBD1. The CDR3 has 13 amino acids. J lost 5 bases, V lost 6 bases, and 4 bases had no gene match. Germline-derived CDR1 and CDR2 are SNHLY and FYNNEI. The CDR3 is CASRPDRGTEAFF. The CDR3 bases are TGTGCCAGCAGGCCGGACAGGGGAACTGAAGCTTTCTTT.

This clone came up a few times. The chain links TRBV18 to TRBJ2-5; D possibly corresponds to TRBD2 (5 bases). The CDR3 has 15 amino acids. Germline CDR1 reads KGHSH; CDR2 reads LQKENI. V was cut by 3 bases and J by 5 bases, with 16 bases left in between. The CDR3 sequence: CASSPKDGRGETQYF. The CDR3 nucleotides are TGTGCCAGCTCACCGAAGGACGGCCGAGGGGAGACCCAGTACTTC.